Listed below are T cell receptor beta chains from one sample, sequenced in a study of cytomegalovirus exposure and HLA in healthy donors. Profiling relied on immunoSEQ multiplex PCR, and the TCRdb table lists in-frame clones only, not all of them. In the table there are a few hundred thousand clones, 70% to 85% of which are singletons. Sequenced: PBMCs. Every receptor here comes from a girl aged 2 to 10 in good health and CMV-seronegative. CDR3s include the opening cysteine and the closing phenylalanine or tryptophan. Fields, in order: J gene, clone size, D gene, V gene, CDR3 protein, CDR3 DNA. D genes are given only for firm matches. The size field is filled for only some rows; it gives once, few, many or a size class.

TRBJ2-7 - - TRBV9 CASSVALGGNYEQYF TGTGCCAGCAGCGTAGCTCTAGGGGGTAACTACGAGCAGTACTTC
TRBJ1-1 - - TRBV2 CASSLAGAGEAFF TGTGCCAGCAGCCTCGCAGGGGCGGGTGAAGCTTTCTTT
TRBJ1-3 once - TRBV10-3 CAISEHGSSGNTIYF TGTGCCATCAGTGAGCACGGGTCGAGCGGAAACACCATATATTTT
TRBJ1-5 - - TRBV7-4 CTSSLRLGLTYQPQHF TGTACCAGCAGCTTACGACTTGGTCTAACCTATCAGCCCCAGCATTTT
TRBJ2-7 - - TRBV19 CASSMETGISWEQYF TGTGCCAGTAGTATGGAGACAGGCATCTCGTGGGAGCAGTACTTC
TRBJ1-1 - - TRBV19 CASSLGTFNTEAFF TGTGCCAGTAGTTTGGGGACTTTTAACACTGAAGCTTTCTTT
TRBJ2-2 - TRBD1 TRBV5-1 CASSLRTGNTGELFF TGCGCCAGCAGCTTACGGACAGGGAACACCGGGGAGCTGTTTTTT
TRBJ2-1 - TRBD1 TRBV6-4 CASSGGQSANEQFF TGTGCCAGCAGTGGGGGACAGTCGGCCAATGAGCAGTTCTTC
TRBJ1-6 - TRBD1 TRBV7-9 CASSSTGQRFSPLHF TGTGCCAGCAGCTCGACGGGACAGCGATTTTCACCCCTCCACTTT
TRBJ1-4 - - TRBV6-5 CASSYFKQRTNEKLFF TGTGCCAGCAGTTACTTTAAACAGAGAACTAATGAAAAACTGTTTTTT
TRBJ1-4 - - TRBV5-4 CASSSSGAAGEGNEKLFF TGTGCCAGCAGCTCATCTGGGGCCGCAGGGGAGGGGAATGAAAAACTGTTTTTT
TRBJ1-1 - - TRBV16 CASSHHREGTEAFF TGTGCCAGCAGCCATCACCGGGAGGGGACTGAAGCTTTCTTT
TRBJ2-3 - TRBD1 TRBV30 CAWSVLETGGTDTQYF TGTGCCTGGAGTGTACTCGAGACAGGGGGGACAGATACGCAGTATTTT
TRBJ1-2 few TRBD1 TRBV9 CASSLSRDSPYGYTF TGTGCCAGCAGCCTCTCCCGGGACAGCCCCTATGGCTACACCTTC
TRBJ2-1 - - TRBV7-9 CASSLAQTTYNEQFF TGTGCCAGCAGCTTAGCACAGACTACCTACAATGAGCAGTTCTTC
TRBJ1-6 - - TRBV7-9 CASSLGFQGIRNSPLHF TGTGCCAGCAGCTTAGGGTTTCAGGGAATTCGTAATTCACCCCTCCACTTT
TRBJ2-5 - - TRBV13 CASTSASNRAGETQYF TGTGCCAGCACCTCAGCCTCAAACAGGGCAGGGGAGACCCAGTACTTC
TRBJ2-7 - TRBD1 TRBV7-9 CASSGTAPSLDAYEQYF TGTGCCAGCAGCGGGACAGCACCCTCACTGGATGCCTACGAGCAGTACTTC
TRBJ2-7 - - TRBV7-9 CASSFISGVTSYEQYF TGTGCCAGCAGCTTTATATCCGGAGTCACCTCCTACGAGCAGTACTTC
TRBJ1-2 - TRBD1 TRBV5-1 CASSSTGDGYTF TGCGCCAGCAGCTCGACAGGGGATGGCTACACCTTC
TRBJ2-1 - TRBD1 TRBV5-8 CASSDPYRGPYNEQFF TGTGCCAGCAGCGATCCCTACAGGGGCCCCTACAATGAGCAGTTCTTC
TRBJ1-6 - - TRBV7-2 CASSPWRTRFMTLHF TGTGCCAGCAGCCCGTGGAGGACGCGTTTTATGACCCTCCACTTT
TRBJ1-1 - - TRBV28 CASSFLQMNTEAFF TGTGCCAGCAGTTTTTTACAGATGAACACTGAAGCTTTCTTT
TRBJ2-5 - TRBD2 TRBV7-6 CASSLARSGGGETQYF TGTGCCAGCAGCTTAGCGCGTAGCGGGGGGGGTGAGACCCAGTACTTC